The rows below give T cell receptor beta chains drawn from one sample of a study of OX40 agonist ivuxolimab in advanced cancers. Generated by immunoSEQ multiplex PCR, the TCRdb table keeps only in-frame clones and is missing some. The sample includes tens of thousands of clones, approximately 90% of them seen just once. The sample was CD4+ or CD8+ T cells sorted from blood, taken in a trial of the OX40 agonist ivuxolimab. The source is an adult with an advanced solid tumor such as melanoma, head and neck, liver or kidney cancer. Each CDR3 is given with its conserved first and last residue. D genes are given only for firm matches. Not every row has a clone size; where given, it reads once, few, many or a size class.

D	V	size	J	CDR3	DNA
-	TRBV10-1	once	TRBJ1-6	CASSTPRASSFSSYNSPLHF	TGCGCCAGCAGTACCCCCCGCGCAAGCAGTTTCAGCTCCTATAATTCACCCCTCCACTTT
-	TRBV19	-	TRBJ2-1	CASRAPGHLGNEQFF	TGTGCCAGTAGAGCTCCGGGACACCTAGGGAATGAGCAGTTCTTC
-	TRBV27	-	TRBJ1-2	CASSPTSTLYGYTF	TGTGCCAGCAGTCCAACCTCGACTCTCTATGGCTACACCTTC
TRBD2	TRBV5-4	-	TRBJ2-7	CASSFGLAGGREQYF	TGTGCCAGCAGCTTTGGACTAGCGGGAGGTCGGGAGCAGTACTTC
TRBD1	TRBV5-1	-	TRBJ2-5	CASSLGTGSWETQYF	TGCGCCAGCAGCTTGGGGACAGGGAGTTGGGAGACCCAGTACTTC
TRBD2	TRBV11-3	once	TRBJ2-7	CASSLGTSGRKYF	TGTGCCAGCAGCTTGGGGACTAGCGGGAGGAAGTACTTC
-	TRBV5-6	-	TRBJ2-7	CASSLTPGRATREQYF	TGTGCCAGCAGCTTGACTCCGGGTCGCGCGACTAGGGAGCAGTACTTC
TRBD2	TRBV5-1	-	TRBJ2-3	CASGETSGRDTQYF	TGCGCCAGCGGCGAGACTAGCGGGAGAGATACGCAGTATTTT
TRBD1	TRBV29-1	-	TRBJ2-2	CSVEATGIGGELFF	TGCAGCGTTGAGGCGACAGGGATTGGCGGGGAGCTGTTTTTT
-	TRBV5-1	-	TRBJ2-7	CASSASGTGSRGSYEQYF	TGCGCCAGCAGCGCATCCGGGACAGGCTCGCGGGGGAGCTACGAGCAGTACTTC
TRBD1	TRBV13	-	TRBJ2-7	CASSLGTGVENF	TGTGCCAGCAGCTTAGGGACAGGGGTGGAAAACTTC